This T cell receptor (beta chain) was sequenced for a study of shared clonotypes between healthy human individuals. Whole-study context: A couple of female and three male donors aged 18 to 49 were enrolled. Study-level points and caveats: Apart from blood, nothing was sampled; tissue repertoires likely differ. Naive subsets typically showed greater estimated richness than memory subsets.

Comment on this clone: What it recognizes is unknown.

Assay: immunoSEQ multiplex PCR; the TCRdb copy retains only in-frame clones and omits some. Among some 1.5 million clones listed, around 95% were seen once. CDR1 is MNHEY and CDR2 is SMNVEV in the germline V gene (reference sequence). This CDR3 region has 15 residues. V was clipped by 8 bases and J by 0 bases; unmatched bases: 6. The clonotype was recovered from a man aged 25 to 40 in good health. The sample taken for sequencing was naive CD4+ T cells sorted from blood. Subset noted: CD45RA+ positively selected. The chain carries TRBV27 and TRBJ1-4, with 7 bases aligning to TRBD1. The CDR3 spells CASGNRGATNEKLFF. CDR3 nucleotide sequence: TGTGCCAGCGGTAACAGGGGTGCAACTAATGAAAAACTGTTTTTT.